The clone carrying this TCR beta chain was observed a handful of times. The antigen remains unidentified. The data are from a study of T cells after yellow fever vaccination. Study-wide findings and caveats: The secondary T-cell response peaked on day 5, not day 15, but was weaker.

V lost 4 bases and J 3 bases, leaving 9 bases between the germline ends. The CDR3 totals 13 residues. Germline CDR1 is SGDLS and CDR2 is YYNGEE. 5'RACE template switching generated TCR cDNA, adding a universal primer site and UMIs. Via MiXCR, TCRdb re-called the 5' RACE reads, giving one row per CDR3 protein. The table has about 160,000 distinct CDR3 sequences, more than 5.5% seen once. This sample comprised CD4+ T cells sorted from PBMCs, obtained about 5 days after the first yellow fever vaccination. The chain links TRBV9 to TRBJ2-3, with D uncertain. The TCR sequence derives from a man aged 18 to 35 who received the YFV17D yellow fever vaccine. The CDR3 here is CASSPLLTDTQYF. CDR3 DNA sequence: TGTGCCAGCAGCCCGCTCCTTACAGATACGCAGTATTTT.